The clone carrying this T cell receptor (beta chain) was picked up many times. Its antigen is as yet unknown. J was trimmed by 10 bases and V by 5 bases; bases with no gene match: 9. CDR1 is LNHDA, CDR2 SQIVND, per germline (reference sequence). The CDR3 is 14 amino acids. Investigators amplified TCR beta CDR3 regions from RNA transcripts. HTBI-primed first-round RT-PCR preceded second-round multiplex PCR. One entry per CDR3 protein results from TCRdb running MiXCR on the multiplex PCR reads. The sample shows around 600,000 distinct CDR3 sequences, about 38% of them seen only once. The data derive from a study of Graves' ophthalmopathy and Graves' hyperthyroidism. General study findings and limits: Thyroid clonotypes that were expanded above 0.001 frequency mostly also appeared in blood.

The sample taken for sequencing was peripheral blood. The V call is TRBV19, the J call TRBJ2-5; 11 bases agree with TRBD2. The clonotype originates from an adult man with Graves' ophthalmopathy. DNA of the CDR3: TGTGCCAGTAGTCCAGATAGCGGGGGGGCAAGCCAGTACTTC. It yields the protein CASSPDSGGASQYF.